The 12 T cell receptor beta chains below were found in one sample sequenced in a study of blood T cell repertoires in COVID-19. The table came from immunoSEQ multiplex PCR; TCRdb's copy has only in-frame clones and leaves some out. Of 200,000 to 250,000 clones listed, 90% are singletons. The sample was PBMCs or T cells enriched from blood (not recorded which). The receptors shown here come from a man aged 25 to 45 who had been exposed to COVID-19.

The genes are TRBV19 and TRBJ2-1, with 11 bases lining up with TRBD1. Losses at the gene ends were 4 bases for V and 5 bases for J; bases not matched to a gene: 7. This CDR3 is 16 amino acids long. Looked up from germline, CDR1 is LNHDA and CDR2 is SQIVND (reference sequence). CDR3 DNA sequence: TGTGCCAGTAGTAGTCGGGACAGGGGGAGGAACAATGAGCAGTTCTTC. Protein product: CASSSRDRGRNNEQFF. Full variable domain (rest looked up from reference TRBV19 and TRBJ2-1): DGGITQSPKYLFRKEGQNVTLSCEQNLNHDAMYWYRQDPGQGLRLIYYSQIVNDFQKGDIAEGYSVSREKKESFPLTVTSAQKNPTAFYLCASSSRDRGRNNEQFFGPGTRLTVL.

The chain is built from TRBV6-1 and TRBJ2-1, with 11 bases aligning to TRBD2. The CDR3 is 15 amino acids. Germline lookup yields CDR1 MNHNS and CDR2 SASEGT. The J segment lost 4 bases and the V segment lost 2 bases, leaving 1 base of the junction unmatched. The CDR3 loop reads CASSETSGGYNEQFF. CDR3 in DNA: TGTGCCAGCAGTGAAACTAGCGGGGGTTACAATGAGCAGTTCTTC.

This clone has a single count. The chain is built from TRBV18 and TRBJ1-3; D unresolved. The germline V and J ends were trimmed by 3 bases and 1 base, with 7 bases remaining between them. The CDR3 covers 14 residues. Germline CDR1 and CDR2: KGHSH and LQKENI. CDR3 in amino acids: CASSPSGSGNTIYF. CDR3 DNA: TGTGCCAGCTCACCGTCGGGATCTGGAAACACCATATATTTT.

The genes are TRBV5-1 and TRBJ2-3, with D perhaps TRBD1 (6 bases). Germline V gene data show CDR1 as SGHRS and CDR2 as YFSETQ. Trimming shortened V by 0 bases and J by 6 bases, and 11 bases separated the two germline ends. There are 14 residues in the CDR3. In DNA form, the CDR3 reads TGCGCCAGCAGCTTGGCCAGGGGATGGGATACGCAGTATTTT. This gives the protein CASSLARGWDTQYF.

The table lists this clone with a count of one. V is TRBV27 and J is TRBJ2-7; TRBD2 is a possible D gene (5 bases). V was pared by 6 bases and J by 0 bases, with 12 bases between. The germline V gene encodes CDR1 MNHEY and CDR2 SMNVEV (reference sequence). The CDR3 runs to 14 residues. CDR3 nucleotides: TGTGCCAGCAGCCCCCGGCGGGTCTCCTACGAGCAGTACTTC. Translated: CASSPRRVSYEQYF.

This clone has only one observation. The chain carries TRBV7-6 and TRBJ2-5; weak D call: TRBD2 (6 bases). V was cut by 1 base and J by 2 bases, with 17 bases left in between. CDR1 SGHVS and CDR2 FNYEAQ come from the germline V gene. This CDR3 is 17 amino acids long. DNA of the CDR3: TGTGCCAGCAGCTTAGAGGGTGGGAGGCAGATTCAAGAGACCCAGTACTTC. Protein sequence: CASSLEGGRQIQETQYF.

This chain joins TRBV6-5 and TRBJ2-3; 10 bases align to TRBD2. The germline CDR1 and CDR2 sequences are MNHEY and SVGAGI. CDR3 length: 15 amino acids. V was clipped by 8 bases and J by 1 base; unmatched bases: 6. CDR3 sequence reads: CASPALAGGTDTQYF. In DNA, the CDR3 is TGTGCCAGCCCTGCTCTAGCGGGGGGCACAGATACGCAGTATTTT.

The rearrangement uses TRBV9 and TRBJ1-6, with D unresolved. V lost 0 bases and J lost 7, with 8 bases in between. CDR1 SGDLS and CDR2 YYNGEE come from the germline V gene. This CDR3 contains 14 residues. The CDR3 sequence: CASSVGGSNSPLHF. The CDR3 region has the DNA TGTGCCAGCAGCGTAGGAGGGAGCAATTCACCCCTCCACTTT.

The DNA of the CDR3 is TGTGCCATCAGTTATAGCGGGGGTTTAGTAAATGAGCAGTTCTTC. Its translation: CAISYSGGLVNEQFF. The chain uses TRBV10-3 and TRBJ2-1, with 9 nucleotides matching TRBD2. Germline V CDR1 and CDR2: ENHRY, SYGVKD. The V and J ends lost 5 bases and 7 bases, in that order; junction bases with no gene match: 9. The CDR3 is made up of 15 amino acids.

This chain uses TRBV7-9 with TRBJ1-1; D not resolved. Between the trimmed V and J ends, which lost 1 base and 8 bases, there was a span of 5 bases. The CDR3 length is 11 residues. CDR1 and CDR2 (germline): SEHNR, FQNEAQ (reference sequence). For the CDR3, the DNA is TGTGCCAGCAGCTTAGTAGAGGAAGCTTTCTTT. Protein: CASSLVEEAFF.

The chain links TRBV19 to TRBJ2-7; possible D gene TRBD1, 6 bases. Germline assignment: CDR1 LNHDA and CDR2 SQIVND (reference sequence). The V end lost 1 base, the J end lost 7 bases, and 14 bases lay between the germline ends. The CDR3 has 14 residues. DNA for the CDR3: TGTGCCAGTAGTATAGGAGAGTTCCAGGGGGAGCAGTACTTC. Translation gives CASSIGEFQGEQYF.

CDR3: CASSLDRGTEAFF. CDR3 coding DNA: TGCGCCAGCAGCTTGGACAGGGGGACTGAAGCTTTCTTT. This chain connects TRBV5-1 to TRBJ1-1, with TRBD1 identical over 8 bases. Trimming took 0 bases from V and 5 from J; bases not matched to a gene: 0. The CDR3 consists of 13 residues. The germline CDR1 and CDR2 sequences are SGHRS and YFSETQ.